This T cell receptor beta chain came from a study of blood T cells in healthy people across ages. Through a sample-barcoded 5' primer and a J-beta primer mix, a second PCR was run for roughly 6 to 11 cycles. TCRdb called the 5' RACE reads again in MiXCR, with one record for every CDR3 protein. This sample has hundreds of thousands of distinct CDR3 sequences, with around 21% found just once. The CDR3 loop spans 15 amino acids. V shed 2 bases, J shed 2 bases, and the junction held 5 bases outside the gene matches. Germline assignment: CDR1 SGDLS and CDR2 YYNGEE. Study-wide results and caveats: Diversity figures based on one million T cells were deemed too low.

This clonotype was counted only a few times. Its antigen is undetermined. The source material was blood. V usage is TRBV9 and J usage is TRBJ2-5; 8 nucleotides align to TRBD2. The origin of this receptor is a man between 65 and 85 years old in good health. CDR3 sequence reads: CASSVLSGRQETQYF. CDR3 sequence (DNA): TGTGCCAGCAGCGTTCTCAGCGGGAGACAAGAGACCCAGTACTTC.